These 11 T cell receptor beta chains originate from one sample sequenced in a study of blood T cell repertoires in COVID-19. Clones were sequenced by immunoSEQ multiplex PCR, and TCRdb holds only the in-frame ones, with some missing. The sample consists of 210,000 or so clones, approximately 78% of them appearing once. The sequenced sample was peripheral blood. The receptors come from a woman between 40 and 55 years old with acute or convalescent COVID-19.

The chain uses TRBV6-4 and TRBJ2-3, with 7 bases identical to TRBD1. V gave up 4 bases and J gave up 3 bases; unmatched junction bases: 1. CDR3 length: 13 residues. Germline CDR1 and CDR2: MRHNA and SNTAGT. The chain's CDR3 is CASSGQGTDTQYF. DNA of the CDR3: TGTGCCAGCAGTGGACAGGGTACAGATACGCAGTATTTT.

J is TRBJ2-3 and V is TRBV27; 11 bases are shared with TRBD2. Germline lookup yields CDR1 MNHEY and CDR2 SMNVEV (reference sequence). Trimming removed 6 bases from V and 4 bases from J; junction bases left unmatched: 9. This CDR3 is 16 amino acids long. CDR3 coding DNA: TGTGCCAGCAGGCGGGGGCTAGCGGGAGGCGCAGATACGCAGTATTTT. It specifies CASRRGLAGGADTQYF.

J is TRBJ1-2 and V is TRBV2, with 8 bases lining up with TRBD1. Germline trimming cut 6 bases from V and 4 bases from J; bases unmatched to any gene: 7. The CDR3 loop spans 14 amino acids. CDR1 and CDR2 (germline): SNHLY, FYNNEI. This CDR3 is CASRRRTGTYGYTF. Written as DNA, the CDR3 is TGTGCCAGCAGGAGGAGGACAGGGACCTATGGCTACACCTTC.

The chain recombines TRBV4-3 with TRBJ2-1; possible D gene TRBD1, 6 bases. This CDR3 has 12 residues. The V end was cut by 0 bases, the J end by 9 bases, with 6 bases between. Germline V gene sequence: CDR1 LGHNA, CDR2 YSLEER. The CDR3 DNA reads as TGCGCCAGCAGCCAAGACAGGGGTGAGCAGTTCTTC. Encoded protein: CASSQDRGEQFF.

The CDR3 nucleotides are TGTGCCAGCAGCCCCAACTATAGACGTAGGAGTCAGCCCCAGCATTTT. This codes for CASSPNYRRRSQPQHF. This chain joins TRBV11-2 and TRBJ1-5, with no clear D. The CDR3 consists of 16 residues. Germline V gives CDR1 SGHAT, CDR2 FQNNGV. V lost 5 bases and J lost 6, with 20 bases in between.

CDR3 in DNA: TGTGCCAGCAGCCAAGATCACAGTTTAAAAGCTTTCTTT. Protein sequence: CASSQDHSLKAFF. The rearrangement links TRBV3-1 (or the pseudogene TRBV3-2) to TRBJ1-1, with no clear D. This CDR3 is 13 amino acids long. Germline lookup yields CDR1 LGHDT and CDR2 YNNKEL (reference sequence). The V end was cut by 0 bases, the J end by 9 bases, with 11 bases between.

The chain couples TRBV7-6 to TRBJ2-7, with D possibly TRBD2 on 6 matching bases. Trimming cost V 5 bases and J 2 bases, with 19 bases left between them. The CDR3 sequence is 16 residues long. CDR1 is SGHVS, CDR2 FNYEAQ, per germline. CDR3 in DNA: TGTGCCAGCAGCCCCGATATTGGCGGGGTAACCTACGAGCAGTACTTC. Protein product: CASSPDIGGVTYEQYF. The full variable domain, its missing parts supplied by reference TRBV7-6 and TRBJ2-7, is GAGVSQSPRYKVTKRGQDVALRCDPISGHVSLYWYRQALGQGPEFLTYFNYEAQQDKSGLPNDRFSAERPEGSISTLTIQRTEQRDSAMYRCASSPDIGGVTYEQYFGPGTRLTVT.

This clone was counted between two and nine times. The J gene is TRBJ2-3, the V gene TRBV20-1; 11 bases are a match to TRBD2. The J segment lost 2 bases and the V segment lost 3 bases, leaving 7 bases of the junction unmatched. Germline CDR1 reads DFQATT; CDR2 reads SNEGSKA (reference sequence). This CDR3 has 16 amino acids. The CDR3 is CSASARLAGYTDTQYF. In DNA form, the CDR3 reads TGCAGTGCTAGTGCCCGACTAGCGGGGTACACAGATACGCAGTATTTT.

The genes are TRBV24-1 and TRBJ2-7, with 9 positions matching TRBD1. V shed 4 bases, J shed 4 bases, and the junction held 10 bases outside the gene matches. CDR3 length equals 16 residues. CDR1 and CDR2 from the germline V gene are KGHDR and SFDVKD. In DNA form, the CDR3 reads TGTGCCACCAGTGAACGGGGACAGGGCATGATGTACGAGCAGTACTTC. Translation: CATSERGQGMMYEQYF.

This chain uses TRBV2 with TRBJ2-3, with D possibly matching TRBD2 (6 bases). CDR1 and CDR2 from the germline V gene are SNHLY and FYNNEI. V lost 6 bases and J 4 bases, leaving 20 bases between the germline ends. The CDR3 spans 16 residues. The CDR3 loop is CASRPGSGVMADTQYF. The CDR3 DNA reads as TGTGCCAGCAGGCCGGGCTCGGGGGTGATGGCAGATACGCAGTATTTT. Supplemented by reference TRBV2 and TRBJ2-3, the full variable domain reads EPEVTQTPSHQVTQMGQEVILRCVPISNHLYFYWYRQILGQKVEFLVSFYNNEISEKSEIFDDQFSVERPDGSNFTLKIRSTKLEDSAMYFCASRPGSGVMADTQYFGPGTRLTVL.

The chain carries TRBV3-1 (or the pseudogene TRBV3-2) and TRBJ2-7; 7 positions match TRBD2. With V trimmed by 2 bases and J by 3 bases, 7 bases remained unmatched. This CDR3 has 15 residues. Germline CDR1 and CDR2: LGHDT and YNNKEL (reference sequence). The CDR3 sequence is CASSQNPSGIYEQYF. The CDR3 DNA is TGTGCCAGCAGCCAAAACCCTAGCGGAATCTACGAGCAGTACTTC.